This entry lists 17 T cell receptor beta chains sequenced from one sample in a study of response to subunit inactivated influenza vaccine. TCRdb redid the calling of the RT-PCR reads with MiXCR, one entry per CDR3 protein. Here the sample spans about 480,000 distinct CDR3 sequences, 10% to 15% being singletons. This sample comprised PBMCs from blood, obtained more than 35 days after vaccination. All receptors derive from a man aged 45-60 years who received an inactivated influenza vaccine.

This clonotype was seen a handful of times. The CDR3 region is CASSQDSLAAYEQYF. CDR3 DNA sequence: TGCGCCAGCAGCCAAGATAGTCTAGCGGCGTACGAGCAGTACTTC. The chain has TRBV4-3 and TRBJ2-7; TRBD2 aligns across 7 bases. V trimming: 0 bases; J trimming: 4 bases; junction bases outside the gene matches: 6. CDR1 is LGHNA and CDR2 is YSLEER in the germline V gene. This CDR3 region has 15 residues.

This clonotype was found a few times. This rearrangement joins TRBV27 to TRBJ2-5, with D unclear. CDR1 and CDR2 (germline): MNHEY, SMNVEV (reference sequence). Trimming stripped 5 bases from V and 1 base from J, with 14 bases between. The CDR3 spans 15 residues. CDR3 loop: CASSRTRSLQETQYF. For the CDR3, the DNA is TGTGCCAGCAGTCGAACTCGTAGTCTCCAAGAGACCCAGTACTTC.

The sample holds many counts of this clonotype. This chain links TRBV12-3 or TRBV12-4 with TRBJ1-1; D not resolved. Deletions cut 3 bases from V and 5 bases from J, with 13 bases between. CDR3 length: 14 residues. This CDR3 is CASSFTGRETEAFF. CDR3 DNA sequence: TGTGCCAGCAGTTTCACCGGGAGGGAAACTGAAGCTTTCTTT.

The J gene is TRBJ2-3, the V gene TRBV5-6; 8 bases match TRBD2. Germline-derived CDR1 and CDR2 are SGHDT and YYEEEE. Trimming cost V 1 base and J 2 bases; bases outside gene matches: 6. The CDR3 is 16 amino acids. DNA for the CDR3: TGTGCCAGCAGCTTGTTCGGGAGGGGAGTCACAGATACGCAGTATTTT. Protein sequence: CASSLFGRGVTDTQYF. The full variable domain, completed using reference TRBV5-6 and TRBJ2-3, is DAGVTQSPTHLIKTRGQQVTLRCSPKSGHDTVSWYQQALGQGPQFIFQYYEEEERQRGNFPDRFSGHQFPNYSSELNVNALLLGDSALYLCASSLFGRGVTDTQYFGPGTRLTVL.

This chain connects TRBV6-1 to TRBJ2-4; 12 bases map to TRBD2. Trimming took 6 bases from V and 0 from J; bases not matched to a gene: 3. Per the germline V gene, CDR1 is MNHNS and CDR2 is SASEGT. There are 16 residues in the CDR3. The CDR3 nucleotides read TGTGCCAGCAGAGCACTAGCGGGAGGAGCCAAAAACATTCAGTACTTC. This translates into CASRALAGGAKNIQYF.

This clonotype appeared a few times. V and J are TRBV6-5 and TRBJ2-1, with D possibly matching TRBD2 (6 bases). The CDR3 loop spans 15 amino acids. CDR1 and CDR2 from the germline V gene are MNHEY and SVGAGI. Trimming took off 4 bases at V and 4 bases at J, with 14 bases between the two ends. The CDR3 spells CASSSWLAVYNEQFF. CDR3 sequence (DNA): TGTGCCAGCAGTTCTTGGTTAGCGGTGTACAATGAGCAGTTCTTC.

Written as DNA, the CDR3 is TGTGCCAGCAGCGGGGGACAGGGCCTCACACGGAACACTGAAGCTTTCTTT. Protein product: CASSGGQGLTRNTEAFF. This chain connects TRBV5-4 to TRBJ1-1; 9 bases fit TRBD1. There are 17 residues in the CDR3. Germline assignment: CDR1 SGHNT and CDR2 YYREEE (reference sequence). V lost 4 bases, J lost 1 base, and 11 bases stayed unmatched.

This clonotype was detected ten times or more. The CDR3 here is CATSTGYNEQFF. DNA for the CDR3: TGTGCCACCAGTACCGGTTACAATGAGCAGTTCTTC. This chain links TRBV24-1 with TRBJ2-1; no definite D call. The CDR3 spans 12 residues. V was cut by 6 bases and J by 4 bases, with 6 bases left in between. Germline values: CDR1 KGHDR, CDR2 SFDVKD.

This clonotype was seen a few times. V is TRBV2 and J is TRBJ2-1; 8 bases map to TRBD2. This CDR3 has 16 residues. The V gene end was trimmed by 8 bases and the J gene end by 3 bases; junction bases not matched to a gene: 12. Germline V gene data show CDR1 as SNHLY and CDR2 as FYNNEI. The CDR3 DNA is TGTGCCAGCGCTCTTATAGCGGGATTTAACTACAATGAGCAGTTCTTC. Protein: CASALIAGFNYNEQFF.

This clonotype was seen a handful of times. The chain couples TRBV6-5 to TRBJ1-2; D not resolved. Germline-derived CDR1 and CDR2 are MNHEY and SVGAGI. V lost 4 bases, J lost 8 bases, and 14 bases lay in between. The CDR3 has 13 residues. This chain's CDR3 is CASSSRRVGGYTF. The CDR3 DNA is TGTGCCAGCAGTTCCCGACGAGTGGGGGGCTACACCTTC.

In this sample, this clonotype turned up a few times. The CDR3 region has the DNA TGTGCCAGCACCTCTTTCCCCGGGACTAGCGGAGGAGCCTACGAGCAGTACTTC. Its protein product is CASTSFPGTSGGAYEQYF. The genes are TRBV28 and TRBJ2-7; TRBD2 aligns across 11 bases. The trim removed 7 bases at V and 2 bases at J, leaving 16 bases unmatched. Germline-derived CDR1 and CDR2 are MDHEN and SYDVKM. The CDR3 has 18 residues.

This clonotype occurred a few times. This rearrangement joins TRBV20-1 to TRBJ2-1, with D perhaps matching TRBD1 or TRBD2 (7 bases each). The V end lost 8 bases, the J end lost 0 bases, and 11 bases lay between the germline ends. This CDR3 is 13 amino acids long. Germline loops: CDR1 DFQATT, CDR2 SNEGSKA (reference sequence). Here the CDR3 reads CSKRDSSYNEQFF. DNA of the CDR3: TGCAGTAAGCGGGACAGCTCCTACAATGAGCAGTTCTTC.

The chain combines TRBV6-5 with TRBJ2-1; 16 bases are shared with TRBD2. Germline V gives CDR1 MNHEY, CDR2 SVGAGI. The CDR3 consists of 14 residues. The V gene end was trimmed by 0 bases and the J gene end by 14 bases; junction bases not matched to a gene: 1. CDR3 in amino acids: CASSYSGTSGREFF. For the CDR3, the DNA is TGTGCCAGCAGTTACTCTGGGACTAGCGGGAGGGAGTTCTTC.

This clonotype was found a few times. The V gene is TRBV3-1, the J gene TRBJ2-3; possibly TRBD1 or TRBD2 for D (6 bases each). Trimming pared 3 bases from V and 4 bases from J, leaving 20 bases between. Germline-derived CDR1 and CDR2 are LGHDT and YNNKEL (reference sequence). CDR3 size: 17 residues. The CDR3, as DNA: TGTGCCAGCAGCCAGGGGCTGGGGGCGGGAATGGCAGATACGCAGTATTTT. It yields the protein CASSQGLGAGMADTQYF.

This clonotype was picked up many times. This chain links TRBV11-3 with TRBJ2-1, with D perhaps matching TRBD2 (5 bases). CDR3 size: 14 residues. Germline assignment: CDR1 SGHNT and CDR2 YENEEA. The V gene lost 5 bases and the J gene lost 6 bases, with 14 bases spanning the gap. CDR3 sequence: CASSQTLVPNEQFF. The DNA of the CDR3 is TGTGCCAGCAGCCAAACACTAGTTCCCAATGAGCAGTTCTTC.

The rearrangement links TRBV12-3 or TRBV12-4 to TRBJ2-1; 8 nucleotides line up with TRBD2. V shed 6 bases, J shed 5 bases, and the junction held 6 bases outside the gene matches. This CDR3 is 14 amino acids long. This chain's CDR3 is CASSLGTRHNEQFF. The DNA of the CDR3 is TGTGCCAGCAGCCTTGGGACTAGGCACAATGAGCAGTTCTTC.

Ten or more counts support this clonotype. V gene TRBV10-3 combines with J gene TRBJ2-2; 9 bases are a match to TRBD1. Unmatched junction bases numbered 7, after V lost 6 bases and J lost 2 bases. There are 16 residues in the CDR3. Germline V gene data show CDR1 as ENHRY and CDR2 as SYGVKD. The DNA of the CDR3 is TGTGCCATCAGGAAGGACAGGGGCGAAAACACCGGGGAGCTGTTTTTT. Amino acids: CAIRKDRGENTGELFF.